The 29 T cell receptor beta chains below come from one sample, sequenced in a study of neurological immune-mediated disorders. TCRdb redid the calling of the 5' RACE reads with MiXCR, one entry per CDR3 protein. Among 11,000 to 15,000 distinct CDR3 sequences listed, over 10% were seen once. The sequencing sample was made of CD8+ T cells from blood. The source of these receptors is a female donor with HTLV-1-associated myelopathy (HAM/TSP).

In this sample, this clonotype turned up many times. Germline and junction disagree at one end, which may indicate a read error. V usage is TRBV2 and J usage is TRBJ2-2; D gene unclear. Germline CDR1 and CDR2: SNHLY and FYNNEI. The length of the CDR3 is 13 residues. The CDR3 reads CASGEAATGELFF. The CDR3 DNA reads TGTGCCAGCGGTGAGGCTGCCACCGGGGAGCTGTTTTTT.

This clonotype was observed at least ten times. V usage is TRBV7-9 and J usage is TRBJ2-1; D might be TRBD1 (7 bases). The ends were cut back, 3 bases at V and 6 bases at J, with 15 bases in the middle. Germline V gene sequence: CDR1 SEHNR, CDR2 FQNEAQ (reference sequence). The CDR3 is made up of 15 amino acids. CDR3: CASSFPGGRPNEQFF. The CDR3, as DNA: TGTGCCAGCAGCTTTCCAGGGGGGCGCCCCAATGAGCAGTTCTTC.

This clonotype was detected many times. The V and J genes are TRBV5-1 and TRBJ2-1, with 8 bases fitting TRBD1. Germline V gene sequence: CDR1 SGHRS, CDR2 YFSETQ. V shed 4 bases and J 8 bases; nucleotides not matched to a gene: 11. The CDR3 totals 15 residues. The CDR3 region is CASSPKPQGADEQFF. The CDR3 DNA reads TGCGCCAGCAGCCCGAAACCCCAGGGGGCGGATGAGCAGTTCTTC.

This clonotype was observed many times. The chain links TRBV29-1 to TRBJ1-2; the match to TRBD1 covers 7 bases. Germline loops: CDR1 SQVTM, CDR2 ANQGSEA. V gave up 4 bases and J gave up 3 bases; unmatched junction bases: 26. The CDR3 consists of 20 residues. The CDR3 region is CSVGPTPTGLGAPLYYGYTF. As DNA, the CDR3 is TGCAGCGTTGGCCCCACCCCGACAGGGCTTGGGGCCCCGCTTTACTATGGCTACACCTTC.

This clonotype was counted many times. The rearrangement uses TRBV5-1 and TRBJ2-5, with D possibly being TRBD1 (6 bases). This CDR3 has 12 amino acids. Germline loops: CDR1 SGHRS, CDR2 YFSETQ. Trimming removed 9 bases at V and 5 bases at J, with 14 bases between. The CDR3, as DNA: TGCGCCACCAGAGGGGGTTTGGAGACCCAGTACTTC. Amino acids: CATRGGLETQYF.

This sequence joins TRBV10-1 and TRBJ2-7; D call uncertain. Germline lookup yields CDR1 WNHNN and CDR2 SYGVQD (reference sequence). V shed 6 bases and J shed 2 bases, with 5 bases lying between them. CDR3 length equals 11 residues. CDR3 loop: CASSPPYEQYF. DNA of the CDR3: TGCGCCAGCAGCCCCCCCTACGAGCAGTACTTC.

The table lists this clonotype with many counts. This sequence joins TRBV7-9 and TRBJ2-1; 8 nucleotides agree with TRBD2. CDR3 size: 16 residues. Germline-derived CDR1 and CDR2 are SEHNR and FQNEAQ (reference sequence). With 0 bases clipped from V and 0 bases from J, the junction kept 1 base outside the gene matches. The CDR3 nucleotides are TGTGCCAGCAGCTTAGCTAGCGGGAACTCCTACAATGAGCAGTTCTTC. The encoded protein is CASSLASGNSYNEQFF.

This clonotype was counted many times. The V gene is TRBV20-1, the J gene TRBJ2-1; D call uncertain. V was shortened by 2 bases and J by 9 bases, with 20 bases between the two germline ends. The CDR3 is made up of 15 amino acids. Germline loops: CDR1 DFQATT, CDR2 SNEGSKA (reference sequence). CDR3: CSARPTINSFGEQFF. Written as DNA, the CDR3 is TGCAGTGCTAGACCAACGATTAATAGCTTCGGTGAGCAGTTCTTC.

This clonotype was recorded many times. The chain employs TRBV20-1 and TRBJ2-7; a possible D gene is TRBD1 (5 bases). Germline-derived CDR1 and CDR2 are DFQATT and SNEGSKA (reference sequence). There are 16 residues in the CDR3. Trimming stripped 1 base from V and 5 bases from J, with 21 bases between. The CDR3, as DNA: TGCAGTGCTAGAGCGCAAACAAGGACAAGAAGGGACGAGCAGTACTTC. It codes for CSARAQTRTRRDEQYF.

This clonotype was recorded at least ten times. The CDR3 sequence: CASSVPRDRGYTGELFF. The CDR3 DNA reads TGTGCCAGCAGCGTGCCCCGGGACAGGGGTTACACCGGGGAGCTGTTTTTT. This chain joins TRBV9 and TRBJ2-2, with TRBD1 matching 10 bases. The V gene's germline CDR1 is SGDLS and CDR2 YYNGEE. The CDR3 is 17 amino acids. V was pared by 2 bases and J by 3 bases, with 7 bases of the junction left unmatched.

This clonotype came up many times. V and J are TRBV6-6 and TRBJ2-3, with TRBD2 as a possible D gene (5 bases). Germline CDR1 and CDR2: MNHNY and SVGAGI (reference sequence). V lost 0 bases and J lost 7, with 8 bases in between. The CDR3 loop spans 13 amino acids. The CDR3 DNA follows: TGTGCCAGCAGTTACTCGGACTCCCATACGCAGTATTTT. Its translation: CASSYSDSHTQYF.

This clonotype has a count of ten or more. This sequence joins TRBV11-2 and TRBJ1-4; D remains unclear. The CDR3 contains 12 residues. V shed 4 bases and J shed 6 bases, with 6 bases lying between them. Germline V lookup: CDR1 SGHAT, CDR2 FQNNGV. DNA of the CDR3: TGTGCCAGCAGCTCCATGGATGAAAAACTGTTTTTT. Translation: CASSSMDEKLFF.

This clonotype appeared many times. The V gene is TRBV5-1, the J gene TRBJ2-5; D gene unclear. V shed 2 bases and J shed 1 base, with 6 bases lying between them. The CDR3 runs 13 residues. Germline assignment: CDR1 SGHRS and CDR2 YFSETQ. This CDR3 reads CASSFLPQETQYF. CDR3 nucleotides: TGCGCCAGCAGCTTCCTCCCCCAAGAGACCCAGTACTTC.

This clonotype appeared many times. The V and J genes are TRBV5-4 and TRBJ2-5; 10 nucleotides align to TRBD2. Per the germline V gene, CDR1 is SGHNT and CDR2 is YYREEE (reference sequence). The CDR3 is 16 amino acids. J lost 2 bases, V lost 1 base, and 5 bases had no gene match. The CDR3 reads CASSLSSGGRQETQYF. The CDR3 DNA sequence: TGTGCCAGCAGCTTGTCTAGCGGGGGTAGGCAAGAGACCCAGTACTTC.

This clonotype was observed at least ten times. The V call is TRBV2, the J call TRBJ2-1; unclear D gene. The CDR3 covers 11 residues. CDR1 is SNHLY and CDR2 is FYNNEI in the germline V gene. Trimming removed 6 bases at V and 4 bases at J, with 4 bases between. CDR3 residues: CASRAYNEQFF. The DNA of the CDR3 is TGTGCCAGCAGGGCGTACAATGAGCAGTTCTTC.

This clonotype has a count of ten or more. This sequence joins TRBV29-1 and TRBJ2-4, with 9 bases lining up with TRBD1. Germline lookup yields CDR1 SQVTM and CDR2 ANQGSEA. The V segment lost 1 base and the J segment 8 bases; nucleotides outside the gene matches: 9. The CDR3 contains 15 residues. In DNA form, the CDR3 reads TGCAGCGTTGAAGTGCTGGGACAGGGAGGTTACATTCAGTACTTC. As protein: CSVEVLGQGGYIQYF.

This clonotype was recorded at least ten times. This chain uses TRBV12-3 or TRBV12-4 with TRBJ1-1; maybe TRBD1 (5 bases). The CDR3 covers 11 residues. V dropped 8 bases and J dropped 7 bases, with 11 bases sitting between them. CDR3 DNA sequence: TGTGCCAGCCTCACGGGGGTTGAAGCTTTCTTT. It encodes CASLTGVEAFF.

The table lists this clonotype with many counts. CDR3 sequence: CASSQGLRRSGSIYNEQFF. As DNA, the CDR3 is TGTGCCAGCAGCCAAGGCCTTCGACGTAGCGGGAGTATTTACAATGAGCAGTTCTTC. The chain joins TRBV3-1 to TRBJ2-1; TRBD2 matches at 9 bases. V dropped 1 base and J dropped 4; count of bases not matched to a gene: 14. Per the germline V gene, CDR1 is LGHDT and CDR2 is YNNKEL (reference sequence). This CDR3 contains 19 residues.

This clonotype was seen repeatedly, ten times or more. The chain combines TRBV10-2 with TRBJ2-7, with 8 positions matching TRBD1. Losses at the gene ends were 5 bases for V and 5 bases for J; bases not matched to a gene: 8. This CDR3 comprises 14 residues. The germline V gene has CDR1 WSHSY and CDR2 SAAADI. DNA of the CDR3: TGCGCCAGCAGTTGGACAGGGACAGGCAACGAGCAGTACTTC. It yields the protein CASSWTGTGNEQYF.

As for this clonotype: Sequence at one end of the junction differs from germline and may be a read error. This chain links TRBV12-3 or TRBV12-4 with TRBJ2-1; 7 bases are shared with TRBD2. The CDR3 covers 14 residues. Here the CDR3 reads CVSSFAREMFEQFF. The DNA for the CDR3 is TGTGTCAGCAGTTTCGCGCGGGAGATGTTTGAGCAGTTCTTC.

This clonotype was recorded at least ten times. V is TRBV5-1 and J is TRBJ2-7; D remains ambiguous. V was cut by 2 bases and J by 6 bases, with 9 bases left in between. This CDR3 has 12 residues. Germline assignment: CDR1 SGHRS and CDR2 YFSETQ. This CDR3 reads CASSFNSAEQYF. In nucleotides, the CDR3 is TGCGCCAGCAGCTTTAATTCGGCCGAGCAGTACTTC.

This clonotype appeared many times. The rearrangement uses TRBV24-1 and TRBJ2-3; 8 bases map to TRBD1. CDR3 length equals 15 residues. V dropped 3 bases and J dropped 4; count of bases not matched to a gene: 5. Per germline, CDR1 KGHDR and CDR2 SFDVKD. The CDR3 sequence: CATSDRDRRSDTQYF. The DNA of the CDR3 is TGTGCCACCAGTGATCGGGACAGGCGATCAGATACGCAGTATTTT.

In this sample, this clonotype turned up many times. The chain employs TRBV3-1 and TRBJ2-1; a possible D gene is TRBD2 (5 bases). This CDR3 has 13 amino acids. Per germline, CDR1 LGHDT and CDR2 YNNKEL (reference sequence). Trimming removed 3 bases at V and 3 bases at J, with 6 bases between. DNA of the CDR3: TGTGCCAGCAGCCACGGGGTCTACAATGAGCAGTTCTTC. Protein product: CASSHGVYNEQFF.

This clonotype showed up many times. The chain uses TRBV7-2 and TRBJ2-3; D is perhaps TRBD2 (6 bases). The V gene's germline CDR1 is SGHTA and CDR2 FQGNSA. V lost 6 bases and J lost 4, with 17 bases in between. The CDR3 runs to 15 residues. The CDR3 spells CASRIWGGSADTQYF. The CDR3 bases are TGTGCCAGCAGGATCTGGGGAGGATCGGCAGATACGCAGTATTTT.

Turning to this clonotype: A single base separates this from a much larger clone, so it may be a read error. The gene calls are TRBV6-5 and TRBJ1-5; weak D call: TRBD1 (5 bases). CDR3 size: 14 residues. Germline V CDR1 and CDR2: MNHEY, SVGAGI. The DNA for the CDR3 is TGTGCCAGCCGTTACGGGCAGGGCGTGTGGCCCCAGCATTTT. Its translation: CASRYGQGVWPQHF.

This clonotype was observed at least ten times. The V gene is TRBV5-5, the J gene TRBJ2-1; D ambiguous. CDR3 size: 15 residues. V shed 0 bases and J shed 0 bases, with 7 bases lying between them. Germline V gene sequence: CDR1 SGHKS, CDR2 YYEKEE (reference sequence). CDR3 in amino acids: CASSLGQSSYNEQFF. In DNA, the CDR3 is TGTGCCAGCAGCTTGGGGCAGAGCTCCTACAATGAGCAGTTCTTC. The complete variable domain, with remaining parts taken from reference TRBV5-5 and TRBJ2-1, reads DAGVTQSPTHLIKTRGQQVTLRCSPISGHKSVSWYQQVLGQGPQFIFQYYEKEERGRGNFPDRFSARQFPNYSSELNVNALLLGDSALYLCASSLGQSSYNEQFFGPGTRLTVL.

The table lists this clonotype with many counts. The chain couples TRBV20-1 to TRBJ2-3; TRBD2 agrees at 12 bases. Germline V gene lookup returns CDR1 DFQATT and CDR2 SNEGSKA (reference sequence). V trimming: 3 bases; J trimming: 6 bases; junction bases outside the gene matches: 16. The CDR3 has 18 residues. The CDR3 region is CSARGWTSGKREMDTQYF. The CDR3 region has the DNA TGCAGTGCTAGGGGATGGACTAGCGGGAAGAGGGAAATGGATACGCAGTATTTT.

This clonotype appeared many times. The chain combines TRBV10-3 with TRBJ1-1; no firm D call. Germline assignment: CDR1 ENHRY and CDR2 SYGVKD. Trimming stripped 2 bases from V and 1 base from J, with 5 bases between. The length of the CDR3 is 13 residues. As DNA, the CDR3 is TGTGCCATCAGTGAGGAAGAGAACACTGAAGCTTTCTTT. Its translation is CAISEEENTEAFF.

This clonotype came up many times. This sequence joins TRBV7-6 and TRBJ2-2; no reliable D call. V gave up 4 bases and J gave up 2 bases, with 8 bases separating them. The V gene's germline CDR1 is SGHVS and CDR2 FNYEAQ. The CDR3 is 14 amino acids. CDR3: CASSWAFNTGELFF. CDR3 coding DNA: TGTGCCAGCAGCTGGGCTTTTAACACCGGGGAGCTGTTTTTT.